One sample yielded the 16 T cell receptor beta chains listed below, sequenced in a study of cytomegalovirus exposure and HLA in healthy donors. The PCR was carried out with 60 Vbeta primers and 13 Jbeta primers. Using immunoSEQ multiplex PCR, the repertoire was profiled, and TCRdb retains in-frame clones only, with some absent. The data show 190,000 or so clones, 80% seen once. Sequences were obtained from PBMCs. The receptors shown here come from a boy aged 5-17 years in good health and CMV-seronegative.

This clone occurred a few times. The genes are TRBV19 and TRBJ1-1; tentatively, D is TRBD1 (6 bases). V gave up 7 bases and J gave up 5 bases, with 20 bases separating them. CDR1 is LNHDA, CDR2 SQIVND, per germline (reference sequence). This CDR3 has 15 residues. The CDR3 here is CASTLTAGDETEAFF. CDR3 nucleotide sequence: TGTGCCAGTACCCTAACGGCAGGGGATGAAACTGAAGCTTTCTTT.

The rearrangement uses TRBV5-1 and TRBJ1-3, with a weak D call TRBD1 (5 bases). The CDR3 has 17 residues. V was clipped by 4 bases and J by 0 bases, with 17 bases between them. CDR1 and CDR2 (germline): SGHRS, YFSETQ. CDR3 protein: CASSPEFTGSSGNTIYF. The CDR3 nucleotides are TGCGCCAGCAGCCCGGAATTCACAGGTTCCTCTGGAAACACCATATATTTT.

V and J are TRBV28 and TRBJ1-1; the match to TRBD1 covers 7 bases. V trimming: 2 bases; J trimming: 7 bases; junction bases outside the gene matches: 7. Germline V gene sequence: CDR1 MDHEN, CDR2 SYDVKM. There are 14 residues in the CDR3. CDR3 in amino acids: CASSLVGGLDEAFF. DNA for the CDR3: TGTGCCAGCAGTTTAGTAGGGGGCTTAGATGAAGCTTTCTTT.

The gene calls are TRBV27 and TRBJ1-1; 7 bases line up with TRBD1. The length of the CDR3 is 12 residues. V shed 7 bases and J 7 bases; nucleotides not matched to a gene: 6. Germline-derived CDR1 and CDR2 are MNHEY and SMNVEV (reference sequence). The CDR3 DNA reads as TGTGCCAGCAAATACAGGGGAAGTGAAGCTTTCTTT. Its translation: CASKYRGSEAFF.

This rearrangement joins TRBV4-1 to TRBJ1-5; D gene unclear. This CDR3 is 16 amino acids long. From germline, CDR1 is MGHRA and CDR2 YSYEKL. Trimming took 1 base from V and 1 from J, leaving 11 bases between them. Here the CDR3 reads CASSQGRARSNQPQHF. CDR3 DNA: TGCGCCAGCAGCCAAGGGAGGGCTAGGAGCAATCAGCCCCAGCATTTT.

The J gene is TRBJ1-1, the V gene TRBV7-2; D is undetermined. The length of the CDR3 is 12 residues. The germline V gene encodes CDR1 SGHTA and CDR2 FQGNSA. Trimming stripped 5 bases from V and 7 bases from J, with 11 bases between. Written as DNA, the CDR3 is TGTGCCAGCAGCACCTTCTCCGGTGAAGCTTTCTTT. Translation: CASSTFSGEAFF.

This clone came up a few times. The rearrangement joins TRBV5-6 to TRBJ2-7; possibly TRBD1 for D (6 bases). This CDR3 spans 14 amino acids. The V and J ends lost 2 bases and 2 bases respectively, with 11 bases between them. Germline V lookup: CDR1 SGHDT, CDR2 YYEEEE. CDR3: CASSLQGNTYEQYF. For the CDR3, the DNA is TGTGCCAGCAGCTTACAGGGAAACACCTACGAGCAGTACTTC.

This clone was counted between two and nine times. This chain connects TRBV6-5 to TRBJ2-1, with D perhaps TRBD1 (6 bases). This CDR3 comprises 15 residues. Trimming left V 6 bases short and J 4 bases short, with 16 bases between. The germline CDR1 and CDR2 sequences are MNHEY and SVGAGI. The CDR3 DNA sequence: TGTGCCAGCAGCCGTGGACAGTTCGGATACAATGAGCAGTTCTTC. Its translation is CASSRGQFGYNEQFF.

The chain recombines TRBV5-1 with TRBJ1-3; 7 positions agree with TRBD1. Germline V gene sequence: CDR1 SGHRS, CDR2 YFSETQ. V dropped 4 bases and J dropped 2; count of bases not matched to a gene: 12. CDR3 length: 17 residues. CDR3 protein: CASSRGGDRRAGNTIYF. In nucleotides, the CDR3 is TGCGCCAGCAGCCGCGGGGGGGACAGACGCGCTGGAAACACCATATATTTT. Full variable domain (outside the CDR3, taken from reference TRBV5-1 and TRBJ1-3): KAGVTQTPRYLIKTRGQQVTLSCSPISGHRSVSWYQQTPGQGLQFLFEYFSETQRNKGNFPGRFSGRQFSNSRSEMNVSTLELGDSALYLCASSRGGDRRAGNTIYFGEGSWLTVV.

The chain has TRBV2 and TRBJ2-3; D might be TRBD2 (6 bases). This CDR3 is 14 amino acids long. Germline loops: CDR1 SNHLY, CDR2 FYNNEI. Trimming cost V 7 bases and J 4 bases, with 15 bases left between them. The CDR3 DNA is TGTGCCAGCACCCCGAGGAGGGGATCAGATACGCAGTATTTT. This encodes CASTPRRGSDTQYF.

The genes are TRBV6-6 and TRBJ2-3, with 7 nucleotides matching TRBD1. J was trimmed by 2 bases and V by 6 bases; bases with no gene match: 2. Germline V lookup: CDR1 MNHNY, CDR2 SVGAGI (reference sequence). The CDR3 spans 13 residues. CDR3 nucleotides: TGTGCCAGCAGGACAGGGTCCACAGATACGCAGTATTTT. It translates to CASRTGSTDTQYF.

The rearrangement uses TRBV15 and TRBJ2-5, with 8 bases matching TRBD2. Trimming removed 1 base from V and 11 bases from J; junction bases left unmatched: 3. There are 12 residues in the CDR3. Germline V CDR1 and CDR2: LNHNV, YYDKDF (reference sequence). CDR3 sequence: CATSRGSGGQYF. DNA of the CDR3: TGTGCCACCAGCAGAGGGTCGGGAGGGCAGTACTTC. The variable domain in full, with the rest retrieved from reference TRBV15 and TRBJ2-5, is DAMVIQNPRYQVTQFGKPVTLSCSQTLNHNVMYWYQQKSSQAPKLLFHYYDKDFNNEADTPDNFQSRRPNTSFCFLDIRSPGLGDTAMYLCATSRGSGGQYFGPGTRLLVL.

The chain has TRBV5-6 and TRBJ1-1, with 7 nucleotides matching TRBD1. The CDR3 length is 15 residues. CDR1 and CDR2 from the germline V gene are SGHDT and YYEEEE. Trimming removed 4 bases from V and 0 bases from J; junction bases left unmatched: 6. Written as DNA, the CDR3 is TGTGCCAGCAGCACAGAGACAGGGTTGAACACTGAAGCTTTCTTT. The encoded protein is CASSTETGLNTEAFF.

This clone showed up just once. CDR3 in DNA: TGTGCCAGCAGTGAATTGCAGGCCCGAAAGACCCAGTACTTC. It is translated as CASSELQARKTQYF. This chain joins TRBV25-1 and TRBJ2-5; D uncertain. This CDR3 is 14 amino acids long. CDR1 is MGHDK, CDR2 SYGVNS, per germline. The V end lost 1 base, the J end lost 6 bases, and 12 bases lay between the germline ends.

The genes are TRBV4-3 and TRBJ2-1, with 13 bases identical to TRBD2. J lost 10 bases, V lost 5 bases, and 11 bases had no gene match. The CDR3 spans 16 residues. Looked up from germline, CDR1 is LGHNA and CDR2 is YSLEER. The CDR3: CASSTLGLAGDGEQFF. The CDR3 DNA sequence: TGCGCCAGCAGCACCCTCGGACTAGCGGGAGATGGGGAGCAGTTCTTC.

The V and J genes are TRBV19 and TRBJ1-5; no reliable D call. Germline V gene data show CDR1 as LNHDA and CDR2 as SQIVND (reference sequence). V lost 4 bases and J 7 bases, leaving 14 bases between the germline ends. This CDR3 has 14 residues. The CDR3: CASSKREGRQPQHF. The CDR3 bases are TGTGCCAGTAGTAAACGGGAAGGAAGACAGCCCCAGCATTTT.